This T cell receptor (beta chain) was identified during a study of graft-versus-host responses after intestinal transplantation. For the study at large: Transplants were multivisceral, liver-intestinal, or isolated intestinal. Anti-thymocyte globulin induction preceded about 3 years of tacrolimus and steroid maintenance in all recipients. Study-wide points: Where graft-donor T cell macrochimerism was present, patients had high graft-versus-host to host-versus-graft clonal ratios in allografts. Detected in recipient marrow were GvH clones, some of which were first observed in ileum or blood.

The data were produced by immunoSEQ multiplex PCR, yet TCRdb's version contains in-frame clones alone and is incomplete. This sample yields around 110,000 clones, of which over 75% are seen a single time; approximately 0.18% belongs to the top ten. J lost 0 bases, V lost 5 bases, and 9 bases had no gene match. CDR1 LNHDA and CDR2 SQIVND come from the germline V gene (reference sequence). The CDR3 sequence is 17 residues long. Comments on this clone: Its antigen is not identified.

The chain links TRBV19 to TRBJ1-4, with 7 bases fitting TRBD1. The sequence derives from a human donor who received an intestinal transplant. The sample here was unstimulated CD4+ T cells sorted from spleen or lymph node cells, taken before intestinal transplant. CDR3 sequence: CASSLGGQRTTNEKLFF. The CDR3 DNA follows: TGTGCCAGTAGTTTAGGGGGACAGAGAACAACTAATGAAAAACTGTTTTTT.